These T cell receptor beta chains were read from a single sample in a study of blood T cell repertoires in COVID-19. Libraries were prepared by immunoSEQ multiplex PCR; TCRdb keeps only in-frame clonotypes and omits some of them. The repertoire holds tens of thousands of clones, with roughly 79% as singletons. The sequenced sample consisted of peripheral blood. The receptor source for this set is a man in his 60s with acute or convalescent COVID-19. CDR3s include the opening cysteine and the closing phenylalanine or tryptophan. Each record gives: V gene, clone size, J gene, D gene, CDR3 DNA, CDR3 protein. The D gene is left open where the match is weak. Expanded clones are given a class, and other clones once, few, many or no size at all.

TRBV5-1	NA	TRBJ2-2	NA	TGCGCCAGCGTTCCAGGCAGGGTTTATCCCGGGGAGCTGTTTTTT	CASVPGRVYPGELFF
TRBV27	NA	TRBJ1-2	NA	TGTGCCAGCAGCGGGACACCCACTAACTATGGCTACACCTTC	CASSGTPTNYGYTF
TRBV2	NA	TRBJ2-7	NA	TGTGCCAGCAGTGAAAGGGGTTACCAAATTTCCGAGCAGTACTTC	CASSERGYQISEQYF
TRBV9	NA	TRBJ2-7	TRBD2	TGTGCCAGCAGCCCCCCGGCGGGGGGCCCGGACGAGCAGTACTTC	CASSPPAGGPDEQYF
TRBV19	NA	TRBJ2-2	NA	TGTGCCAGTAGACAGTCGAACACCGGGGAGCTGTTTTTT	CASRQSNTGELFF
TRBV18	NA	TRBJ1-6	NA	TGTGCCAGTCAACAGGGCCTAATGTATAATTCACCCCTCCACTTT	CASQQGLMYNSPLHF
TRBV11-2	NA	TRBJ1-2	TRBD1	TGTGCCAGCAGCTCGGACAGGGCGGGTGGCTACACCTTC	CASSSDRAGGYTF
TRBV27	NA	TRBJ1-2	TRBD1	TGTGCCAGCAGTCGGACAGGGGGTTTCACCTATGGCTACACCTTC	CASSRTGGFTYGYTF
TRBV18	few	TRBJ1-1	TRBD1	TGTGCCAGCTCACCACGGCAGGGGGAAGGGAACACTGAAGCTTTCTTT	CASSPRQGEGNTEAFF
TRBV30	NA	TRBJ1-1	TRBD1	TGTGCCTGGCGACAGGGTCATCCTGAAGCTTTCTTT	CAWRQGHPEAFF
TRBV5-5	NA	TRBJ2-1	NA	TGTGCCAGCAGCTTATCGCTGATGAGCTCCTACAATGAGCAGTTCTTC	CASSLSLMSSYNEQFF
TRBV3-1/TRBV3-2	NA	TRBJ1-2	NA	TGTGCCAGCAGCCAAGTTCCACAGATTAACTATGGCTACACCTTC	CASSQVPQINYGYTF
TRBV2	NA	TRBJ1-5	NA	TGTGCCAGCAGCCAGGGAACCCAGCCCCAGCATTTT	CASSQGTQPQHF
TRBV2	NA	TRBJ1-5	TRBD1	TGTGCCAGCAGGACTTCCGGGACAGGGACCAATCAGCCCCAGCATTTT	CASRTSGTGTNQPQHF
TRBV19	NA	TRBJ1-5	NA	TGTGCCAGTAGTAGGCAGGGCCGACAGCCCCAGCATTTT	CASSRQGRQPQHF
TRBV12-3/TRBV12-4	NA	TRBJ1-1	NA	TGTGCCAGCAGGTCACGACAGAACACTGAAGCTTTCTTT	CASRSRQNTEAFF
TRBV19	NA	TRBJ2-3	NA	TGTGCCAGTCGAACAACAGGGGGGGGTACAGATACGCAGTATTTT	CASRTTGGGTDTQYF
TRBV27	few	TRBJ1-5	NA	TGTGCCAGCAGTTTGTTTCATAGCAATCAGCCCCAGCATTTT	CASSLFHSNQPQHF
TRBV7-8	once	TRBJ2-7	NA	TGTGCCAGCAGCCCCCACCGGGACACAGATTACGAGCAGTACTTC	CASSPHRDTDYEQYF